Below are 10 T cell receptor beta chains sequenced from a single sample in a study of HIV-infected patients and healthy controls. Alpha and beta constant-region primers primed reverse transcription of 400 to 500 ng RNA. Separate chain-specific third strand synthesis with multiplexing indices produced the alpha and beta libraries. TCRdb re-called the 5' RACE reads with MiXCR, one entry per CDR3 protein. The repertoire consists of roughly 14,000 distinct CDR3 sequences, with 9.5% to 15% occurring once and the leading ten covering 35% to 45%. Follow-up blood was drawn about 14 weeks, roughly three months, after antiretroviral therapy began. The repertoire came from unfractionated whole blood and reflected all unsorted peripheral T cells. Sequencing was performed on blood, taken during antiretroviral therapy. These receptors were taken from an adult with HIV infection. The donor label of this sample is uncertain.

This clonotype occurred many times. This chain links TRBV19 with TRBJ2-5; D is ambiguous. V gave up 0 bases and J gave up 0 bases, with 5 bases separating them. The CDR3 contains 14 residues. Per germline, CDR1 LNHDA and CDR2 SQIVND (reference sequence). The CDR3: CASSIDRYQETQYF. The CDR3 DNA sequence: TGTGCCAGTAGTATAGATCGGTACCAAGAGACCCAGTACTTC.

By sample share, this clonotype is medium-sized. This chain joins TRBV28 and TRBJ2-1; D remains unclear. CDR1 and CDR2 (germline): MDHEN, SYDVKM. This CDR3 has 12 residues. Trimming took 5 bases from V and 9 from J, leaving 11 bases between them. Here the CDR3 DNA reads TGTGCCAGCAGTCTCGAATACGGTGAGCAGTTCTTC. Translation: CASSLEYGEQFF.

The table lists this clonotype with many counts. This rearrangement joins TRBV20-1 to TRBJ1-1; D is perhaps TRBD1 (6 bases). The CDR3 contains 14 residues. Germline-derived CDR1 and CDR2 are DFQATT and SNEGSKA (reference sequence). Deletions cut 6 bases from V and 4 bases from J, with 18 bases between. The CDR3 protein is CSAGVLGAGTEAFF. In nucleotides, the CDR3 is TGCAGTGCAGGGGTTCTGGGGGCGGGCACTGAAGCTTTCTTT.

This clonotype was seen repeatedly, ten times or more. This chain links TRBV14 with TRBJ2-7; the match to TRBD2 covers 10 bases. The junction had 3 bases not matched to a gene; V was cut back by 4 bases and J by 0 bases. Germline CDR1 reads SGHDN; CDR2 reads FVKESK. This CDR3 has 15 amino acids. For the CDR3, the DNA is TGTGCCAGCAGCCCAACTAGCGGGGCCTCCTACGAGCAGTACTTC. Its protein product is CASSPTSGASYEQYF.

In its sample, this clonotype was seen many times. V and J are TRBV20-1 and TRBJ2-2, with a possible D match to TRBD1 (6 bases). CDR1 is DFQATT, CDR2 SNEGSKA, per germline (reference sequence). The CDR3 length is 13 residues. V lost 6 bases and J lost 6, with 14 bases in between. The CDR3 sequence: CSAKGQVAGELFF. CDR3 nucleotide sequence: TGCAGTGCCAAGGGACAAGTTGCCGGGGAGCTGTTTTTT.

This clonotype was counted many times. The V call is TRBV6-5, the J call TRBJ2-7; D possibly uses TRBD1 or TRBD2 (5 bases each). Germline CDR1 and CDR2: MNHEY and SVGAGI. Between the trimmed V and J ends, which lost 4 bases and 1 base, there was a span of 14 bases. This CDR3 contains 15 residues. CDR3 amino acids: CASSLGPVRSYEQYF. The CDR3 nucleotides read TGTGCCAGCAGTTTGGGACCGGTTCGATCCTACGAGCAGTACTTC.

The chain couples TRBV7-6 to TRBJ2-1; no firm D call. Germline loops: CDR1 SGHVS, CDR2 FNYEAQ. CDR3 length: 15 residues. V was shortened by 5 bases and J by 2 bases, with 13 bases between the two germline ends. The DNA for the CDR3 is TGTGCCAGCAGCGCCCCCCGTGGTGCCTACAATGAGCAGTTCTTC. Translating gives CASSAPRGAYNEQFF.

This clonotype was found a few times. V usage is TRBV2 and J usage is TRBJ1-2; 7 positions match TRBD1. Trimming at V came to 4 bases and at J to 3 bases, leaving 11 bases not matched to a gene. CDR1 and CDR2 from the germline V gene are SNHLY and FYNNEI. The CDR3 is made up of 16 amino acids. The CDR3 loop reads CASSGPSTGLHYGYTF. The CDR3 DNA follows: TGTGCCAGCAGTGGGCCATCGACAGGGCTTCACTATGGCTACACCTTC.

CDR3 nucleotide sequence: TGCGCCAGCAGCGGCCCCCTGAGGGGCACTGAAGCTTTCTTT. Amino acids: CASSGPLRGTEAFF. The rearrangement links TRBV4-1 to TRBJ1-1, with D possibly being TRBD1 (5 bases). The V gene lost 5 bases and the J gene lost 4 bases, with 14 bases spanning the gap. The CDR3 totals 14 residues. Germline V gives CDR1 MGHRA, CDR2 YSYEKL.

To note about this clonotype: One junction end disagrees with the germline gene, perhaps due to a read error. The rearrangement joins TRBV11-2 to TRBJ1-1; D may be TRBD1 (6 bases). This CDR3 is 15 amino acids long. CDR1 and CDR2 from the germline V gene are SGHAT and FQNNGV. The CDR3 DNA reads TGTGCTAGCAGCTTATCGAGGGGGTCAGGTACTGAAGCTTTCTTT. It translates to CASSLSRGSGTEAFF.